What follows are 21 T cell receptor beta chains derived from one specimen sequenced in a study of T cell repertoires in cytomegalovirus infection. TCRdb fed the reads into MiXCR, producing one record per CDR3 protein. Here the sample spans fewer than 350,000 distinct CDR3 sequences, 9.5% being singletons. Sequencing was carried out using PBMCs. The receptor source for this set is a human donor in good health (CMV status not recorded). Some clones in this sample may be carry-over from other donors' samples.

The sample holds many counts of this clonotype. V usage is TRBV4-3 and J usage is TRBJ2-3; TRBD2 agrees at 13 bases. V gave up 4 bases and J gave up 4 bases; unmatched junction bases: 5. Germline-derived CDR1 and CDR2 are LGHNA and YSLEER. The CDR3 covers 16 residues. The CDR3 loop is CASSRQLAGGADTQYF. The DNA of the CDR3 is TGCGCCAGCAGCCGACAACTAGCGGGGGGGGCAGATACGCAGTATTTT.

The CDR3 spells CASSLRVWDEAFF. The CDR3 DNA sequence: TGTGCCAGCAGCTTAAGAGTATGGGATGAAGCTTTCTTT. This chain connects TRBV7-3 to TRBJ1-1; no clear D. V was trimmed by 1 base and J by 7 bases, leaving 10 bases between them. Germline V gene sequence: CDR1 SGHTA, CDR2 FQGTGA. This CDR3 has 13 residues. The variable domain in full, completed from reference TRBV7-3 and TRBJ1-1, reads GAGVSQTPSNKVTEKGKYVELRCDPISGHTALYWYRQSLGQGPEFLIYFQGTGAADDSGLPNDRFFAVRPEGSVSTLKIQRTERGDSAVYLCASSLRVWDEAFFGQGTRLTVV.

The table lists this clonotype with a few counts. The V gene is TRBV7-2, the J gene TRBJ1-4, with a weak D call TRBD1 (5 bases). V lost 6 bases, J lost 8 bases, and 16 bases lay in between. Germline lookup yields CDR1 SGHTA and CDR2 FQGNSA. The CDR3 consists of 14 residues. DNA of the CDR3: TGTGCCAGCAGGCCCGGGGGGTTCAGGGAAAAACTGTTTTTT. It is translated as CASRPGGFREKLFF.

This clonotype was observed at least ten times. V gene TRBV7-2 combines with J gene TRBJ2-7; no reliable D call. The CDR3 covers 11 residues. CDR1 is SGHTA, CDR2 FQGNSA, per germline. Deletions cut 4 bases from V and 6 bases from J, with 7 bases between. CDR3 region: CASSWESEQYF. CDR3 in DNA: TGTGCCAGCAGCTGGGAATCCGAGCAGTACTTC. The variable domain in full, completed from reference TRBV7-2 and TRBJ2-7, reads GAGVSQSPSNKVTEKGKDVELRCDPISGHTALYWYRQSLGQGLEFLIYFQGNSAPDKSGLPSDRFSAERTGGSVSTLTIQRTQQEDSAVYLCASSWESEQYFGPGTRLTVT.

There are a few counts of this clonotype. The CDR3 region is CSASRTQTGGTF. CDR3 sequence (DNA): TGCAGTGCTTCTCGAACTCAGACAGGGGGCACCTTC. The chain recombines TRBV20-1 with TRBJ1-2, with 9 bases that match TRBD1. The CDR3 sequence is 12 residues long. After removal of 5 bases from V and 13 bases from J, the junction contained 11 bases not matched to a gene. Per germline, CDR1 DFQATT and CDR2 SNEGSKA (reference sequence).

This clonotype has ten or more counts. The J gene is TRBJ1-2, the V gene TRBV4-3; D remains unclear. Per germline, CDR1 LGHNA and CDR2 YSLEER. The CDR3 sequence is 15 residues long. V was trimmed by 0 bases and J by 1 base, leaving 9 bases between them. CDR3 protein: CASSQDWPVNYGYTF. The DNA for the CDR3 is TGCGCCAGCAGCCAAGATTGGCCCGTTAACTATGGCTACACCTTC.

In this sample, this clonotype turned up many times. The chain has TRBV7-2 and TRBJ2-1; D is perhaps TRBD1 or TRBD2 (6 bases each). In germline, CDR1 is SGHTA, CDR2 FQGNSA. The CDR3 is made up of 17 amino acids. V lost 3 bases and J 0 bases, leaving 15 bases between the germline ends. The CDR3 DNA follows: TGTGCCAGCAGCTTTCCTCTGGGGGGCGGCTCCTACAATGAGCAGTTCTTC. It encodes CASSFPLGGGSYNEQFF. Together with reference TRBV7-2 and TRBJ2-1, the CDR3 gives the full variable domain: GAGVSQSPSNKVTEKGKDVELRCDPISGHTALYWYRQSLGQGLEFLIYFQGNSAPDKSGLPSDRFSAERTGGSVSTLTIQRTQQEDSAVYLCASSFPLGGGSYNEQFFGPGTRLTVL.

In its sample, this clonotype was seen many times. V is TRBV7-8 and J is TRBJ2-1, with 12 bases fitting TRBD2. V was pared by 2 bases and J by 3 bases, with 2 bases of the junction left unmatched. Looked up from germline, CDR1 is SGHVS and CDR2 is FQNEAQ. The CDR3 contains 16 residues. In DNA, the CDR3 is TGTGCCAGCAGCTTAAGACTAGCGGGGGTCTACAATGAGCAGTTCTTC. It is translated as CASSLRLAGVYNEQFF.

Only a few counts were recorded for this clonotype. This sequence joins TRBV6-6 and TRBJ2-5, with TRBD1 as a possible D gene (5 bases). Trimming pared 6 bases from V and 4 bases from J, leaving 18 bases between. There are 15 residues in the CDR3. Germline assignment: CDR1 MNHNY and CDR2 SVGAGI (reference sequence). CDR3 amino acids: CASSPLTLGAETQYF. CDR3 DNA: TGTGCCAGCAGCCCCTTAACTCTTGGGGCAGAGACCCAGTACTTC.

Only a few counts were recorded for this clonotype. The rearrangement uses TRBV12-3 or TRBV12-4 and TRBJ1-6; D uncertain. The CDR3 totals 14 residues. Trimming took off 10 bases at V and 8 bases at J, with 18 bases between the two ends. The CDR3 sequence is CATRSGSFYSPLHF. CDR3 coding DNA: TGTGCCACCCGCTCCGGGAGTTTTTATTCACCCCTCCACTTT.

This clonotype was picked up many times. This chain joins TRBV11-2 and TRBJ1-1; 9 bases map to TRBD1. CDR1 and CDR2 (germline): SGHAT, FQNNGV. The CDR3 runs 14 residues. With 3 bases clipped from V and 7 bases from J, the junction kept 6 bases outside the gene matches. In DNA form, the CDR3 reads TGTGCCAGCAGCTTCCCGGGGACAGGGATTGAAGCTTTCTTT. It yields the protein CASSFPGTGIEAFF.

The chain recombines TRBV27 with TRBJ2-7; TRBD1 or TRBD2 may be the D gene (7 bases each). The ends were cut back, 4 bases at V and 1 base at J, with 14 bases in the middle. CDR3 length equals 15 residues. Germline assignment: CDR1 MNHEY and CDR2 SMNVEV (reference sequence). In DNA form, the CDR3 reads TGTGCCAGCAGTTGGGGAGGGGGCCCTTCCTACGAGCAGTACTTC. Protein product: CASSWGGGPSYEQYF.

CDR3 in amino acids: CASSIGPSAYNEQFF. The CDR3 nucleotides read TGTGCCAGTAGTATAGGGCCCAGTGCCTACAATGAGCAGTTCTTC. The chain has TRBV19 and TRBJ2-1; no definite D call. Trimming took 1 base from V and 2 from J, leaving 9 bases between them. Germline assignment: CDR1 LNHDA and CDR2 SQIVND (reference sequence). This CDR3 has 15 residues. The full variable domain, rest sourced from reference TRBV19 and TRBJ2-1, is DGGITQSPKYLFRKEGQNVTLSCEQNLNHDAMYWYRQDPGQGLRLIYYSQIVNDFQKGDIAEGYSVSREKKESFPLTVTSAQKNPTAFYLCASSIGPSAYNEQFFGPGTRLTVL.

This clonotype was detected many times. The rearrangement links TRBV7-9 to TRBJ1-2, with D perhaps TRBD1 (5 bases). V lost 1 base and J lost 5, with 23 bases in between. CDR1 is SEHNR and CDR2 is FQNEAQ in the germline V gene (reference sequence). The CDR3 totals 18 residues. CDR3 residues: CASSLGHTGTQDPYGYTF. Written as DNA, the CDR3 is TGTGCCAGCAGCTTAGGTCACACCGGGACCCAGGACCCTTATGGCTACACCTTC.

This clonotype has just a few counts. This chain's CDR3 is CASSLGGEFNSNHF. Written as DNA, the CDR3 is TGTGCCAGCAGCTTAGGAGGGGAATTCAACTCGAATCACTTT. The chain joins TRBV7-6 to TRBJ1-6; possibly TRBD1 for D (5 bases). In germline, CDR1 is SGHVS, CDR2 FNYEAQ. The CDR3 totals 14 residues. The V end was cut by 1 base, the J end by 19 bases, with 20 bases between.

This clonotype showed up just a few times. The chain combines TRBV12-3 or TRBV12-4 with TRBJ2-1, with a tentative D call TRBD2 (6 bases). The CDR3 is 17 residues long. Trimming pared 6 bases from V and 3 bases from J, leaving 21 bases between. CDR3: CASSHSGESSNYNEQFF. The DNA of the CDR3 is TGTGCCAGCAGCCACTCGGGAGAGTCCTCCAACTACAATGAGCAGTTCTTC.

This clonotype has more than one count but fewer than ten. The rearrangement uses TRBV4-2 and TRBJ1-4; D unclear. The CDR3 covers 16 residues. Germline V gives CDR1 LGHNA, CDR2 YNFKEQ. Trimming shortened V by 4 bases and J by 0 bases, and 12 bases separated the two germline ends. DNA for the CDR3: TGTGCCAGCAGCCCCAAGGTTGGGGCAACTAATGAAAAACTGTTTTTT. This sequence encodes CASSPKVGATNEKLFF.

V is TRBV4-1 and J is TRBJ2-2; D may be TRBD1 (6 bases). Trimming left V 6 bases short and J 1 base short, with 9 bases between. CDR1 and CDR2 (germline): MGHRA, YSYEKL. This CDR3 is 14 amino acids long. Written as DNA, the CDR3 is TGCGCCAGCAGGAAGGGACAGAACACCGGGGAGCTGTTTTTT. It codes for CASRKGQNTGELFF.

At least ten counts were recorded for this clonotype. The chain has TRBV20-1 and TRBJ2-1; tentative D call: TRBD2 (6 bases). The V gene's germline CDR1 is DFQATT and CDR2 SNEGSKA (reference sequence). Trimming cost V 0 bases and J 0 bases, with 15 bases left between them. This CDR3 spans 17 amino acids. The CDR3 DNA reads TGCAGTGCTAGAGATATTGCGGGAACTAGCTCCTACAATGAGCAGTTCTTC. Translating it yields CSARDIAGTSSYNEQFF.

This chain joins TRBV25-1 and TRBJ1-1, with TRBD1 matching over 8 bases. The CDR3 is 15 amino acids. V shed 4 bases and J 2 bases; nucleotides not matched to a gene: 6. Germline assignment: CDR1 MGHDK and CDR2 SYGVNS. In DNA, the CDR3 is TGTGCCAGCAGTGGTAAGGGACAGGTCAACACTGAAGCTTTCTTT. Residues: CASSGKGQVNTEAFF.

In this sample, this clonotype turned up a few times. The chain uses TRBV28 and TRBJ1-1, with D possibly matching TRBD1 (6 bases). Trimming left V 6 bases short and J 11 bases short, with 31 bases between. CDR1 is MDHEN, CDR2 SYDVKM, per germline. The CDR3 length is 17 residues. The CDR3 coding sequence is TGTGCCAGCAGGCACAGGGAAAGGGGGATCGGGGGTCCTCTGGCTTTCTTT. It codes for CASRHRERGIGGPLAFF.